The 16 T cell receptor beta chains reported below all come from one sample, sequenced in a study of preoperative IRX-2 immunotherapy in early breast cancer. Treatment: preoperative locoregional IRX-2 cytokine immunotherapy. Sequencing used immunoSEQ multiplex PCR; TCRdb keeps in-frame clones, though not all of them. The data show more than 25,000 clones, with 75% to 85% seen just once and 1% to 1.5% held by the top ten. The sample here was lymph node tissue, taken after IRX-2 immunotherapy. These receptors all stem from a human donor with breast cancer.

CDR3 loop: CASSEFGNSPLHF. In DNA, the CDR3 is TGTGCCAGCAGTGAATTTGGGAATTCACCCCTCCACTTT. The rearrangement links TRBV25-1 to TRBJ1-6; D gene ambiguous. CDR1 and CDR2 (germline): MGHDK, SYGVNS. The CDR3 is 13 amino acids. V shed 1 base and J shed 7 bases, with 5 bases lying between them. Drawing the rest from reference TRBV25-1 and TRBJ1-6, the complete variable domain is EADIYQTPRYLVIGTGKKITLECSQTMGHDKMYWYQQDPGMELHLIHYSYGVNSTEKGDLSSESTVSRIRTEHFPLTLESARPSHTSQYLCASSEFGNSPLHFGNGTRLTVT.

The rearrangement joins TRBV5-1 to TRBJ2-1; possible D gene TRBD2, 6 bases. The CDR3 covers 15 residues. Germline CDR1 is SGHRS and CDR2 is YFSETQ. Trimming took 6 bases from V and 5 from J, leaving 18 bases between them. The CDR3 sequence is CASTLAASANNEQFF. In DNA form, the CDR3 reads TGCGCCAGCACGCTCGCGGCTAGCGCGAACAATGAGCAGTTCTTC.

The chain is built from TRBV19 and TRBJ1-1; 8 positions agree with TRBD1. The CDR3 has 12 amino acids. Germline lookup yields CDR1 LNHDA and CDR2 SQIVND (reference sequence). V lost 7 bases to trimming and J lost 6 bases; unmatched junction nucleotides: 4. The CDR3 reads CASIQGAAEAFF. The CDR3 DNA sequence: TGTGCCAGTATCCAGGGGGCAGCTGAAGCTTTCTTT.

The CDR3 spells CASRNRDGYGYTF. The CDR3 DNA follows: TGTGCCAGCAGAAACAGGGATGGCTATGGCTACACCTTC. The rearrangement uses TRBV6-7 and TRBJ1-2, with D perhaps TRBD1 (6 bases). TRBV6-7 is treated as an ORF (open reading frame) with a function not yet certain. This CDR3 spans 13 amino acids. V shed 6 bases and J shed 4 bases, with 12 bases lying between them.

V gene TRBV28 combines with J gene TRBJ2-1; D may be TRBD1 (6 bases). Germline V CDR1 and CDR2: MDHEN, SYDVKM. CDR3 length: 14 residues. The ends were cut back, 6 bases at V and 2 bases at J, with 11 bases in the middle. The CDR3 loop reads CASSRGPTYNEQFF. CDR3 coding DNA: TGTGCCAGCAGCAGGGGACCTACCTACAATGAGCAGTTCTTC.

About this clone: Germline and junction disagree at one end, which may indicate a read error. The CDR3 region is CASSLYTLSYEQYF. CDR3 in DNA: TGTGCCAGCAGCTTGTACACGCTCTCCTACGAGCAGTACTTC. The chain carries TRBV15 and TRBJ2-7; D is uncertain. The V gene's germline CDR1 is LNHNV and CDR2 YYDKDF (reference sequence). The CDR3 covers 14 residues. Together with reference TRBV15 and TRBJ2-7, the CDR3 gives the full variable domain: DAMVIQNPRYQVTQFGKPVTLSCSQTLNHNVMYWYQQKSSQAPKLLFHYYDKDFNNEADTPDNFQSRRPNTSFCFLDIRSPGLGDTAMYLCASSLYTLSYEQYFGPGTRLTVT.

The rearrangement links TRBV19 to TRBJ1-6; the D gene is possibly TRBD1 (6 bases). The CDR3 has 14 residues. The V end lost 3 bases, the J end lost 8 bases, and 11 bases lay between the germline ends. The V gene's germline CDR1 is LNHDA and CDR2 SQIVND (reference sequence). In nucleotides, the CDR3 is TGTGCCAGTAGTATGGGACATCAATATTCACCCCTCCACTTT. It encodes CASSMGHQYSPLHF.

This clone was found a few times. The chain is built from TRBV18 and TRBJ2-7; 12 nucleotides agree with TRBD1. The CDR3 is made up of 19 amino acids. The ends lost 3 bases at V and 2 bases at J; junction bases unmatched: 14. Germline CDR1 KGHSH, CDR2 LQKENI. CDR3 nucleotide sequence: TGTGCCAGCTCACCGCCGGGACAGGGGGCGATGGGGAAAGCCTACGAGCAGTACTTC. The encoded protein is CASSPPGQGAMGKAYEQYF. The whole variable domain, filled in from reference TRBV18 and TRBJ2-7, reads NAGVMQNPRHLVRRRGQEARLRCSPMKGHSHVYWYRQLPEEGLKFMVYLQKENIIDESGMPKERFSAEFPKEGPSILRIQQVVRGDSAAYFCASSPPGQGAMGKAYEQYFGPGTRLTVT.

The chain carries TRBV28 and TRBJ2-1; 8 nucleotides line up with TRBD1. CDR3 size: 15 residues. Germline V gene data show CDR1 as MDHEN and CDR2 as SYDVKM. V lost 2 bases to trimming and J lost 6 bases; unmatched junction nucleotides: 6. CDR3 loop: CASSLNRGAFNEQFF. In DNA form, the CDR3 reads TGTGCCAGCAGTTTAAACAGGGGGGCCTTCAATGAGCAGTTCTTC.

In DNA, the CDR3 is TGTGCCAGCAGTTTGTGGCAGAGCCAAGAGACCCAGTACTTC. Residues: CASSLWQSQETQYF. The rearrangement uses TRBV11-3 and TRBJ2-5; D gene uncertain. The germline CDR1 and CDR2 sequences are SGHNT and YENEEA. This CDR3 region has 14 residues. V lost 6 bases, J lost 1 base, and 12 bases lay in between.

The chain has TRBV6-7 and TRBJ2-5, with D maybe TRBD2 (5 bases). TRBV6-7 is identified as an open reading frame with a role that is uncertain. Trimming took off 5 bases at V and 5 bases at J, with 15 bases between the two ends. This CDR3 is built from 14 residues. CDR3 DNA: TGTGCCAGCAGTGAAGGAAGGACGGGGGAGACCCAGTACTTC. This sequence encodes CASSEGRTGETQYF.

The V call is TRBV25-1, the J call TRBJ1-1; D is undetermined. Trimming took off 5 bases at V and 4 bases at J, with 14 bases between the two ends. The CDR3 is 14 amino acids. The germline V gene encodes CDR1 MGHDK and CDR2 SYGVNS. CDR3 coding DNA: TGTGCCAGCAGTAAACAGACTGGGAGCACTGAAGCTTTCTTT. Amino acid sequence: CASSKQTGSTEAFF.

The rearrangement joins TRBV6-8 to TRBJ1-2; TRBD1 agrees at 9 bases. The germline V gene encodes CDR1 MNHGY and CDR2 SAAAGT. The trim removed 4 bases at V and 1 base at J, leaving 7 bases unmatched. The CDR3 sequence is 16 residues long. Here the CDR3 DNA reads TGTGCCAGCAGTTGGAGCTCGACAGGGGGTAACTATGGCTACACCTTC. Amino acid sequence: CASSWSSTGGNYGYTF.

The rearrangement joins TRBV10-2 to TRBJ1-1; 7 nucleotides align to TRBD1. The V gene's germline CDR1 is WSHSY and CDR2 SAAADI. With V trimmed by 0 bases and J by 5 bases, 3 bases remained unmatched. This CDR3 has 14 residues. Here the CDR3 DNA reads TGCGCCAGCAGTGAGTCGACAGGGAAGACTGAAGCTTTCTTT. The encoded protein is CASSESTGKTEAFF.

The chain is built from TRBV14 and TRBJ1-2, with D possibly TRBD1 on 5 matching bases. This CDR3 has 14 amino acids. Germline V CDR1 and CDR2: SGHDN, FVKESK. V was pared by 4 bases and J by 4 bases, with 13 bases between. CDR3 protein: CASSRPGFLYGYTF. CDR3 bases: TGTGCCAGCAGCCGACCAGGGTTTCTCTATGGCTACACCTTC.

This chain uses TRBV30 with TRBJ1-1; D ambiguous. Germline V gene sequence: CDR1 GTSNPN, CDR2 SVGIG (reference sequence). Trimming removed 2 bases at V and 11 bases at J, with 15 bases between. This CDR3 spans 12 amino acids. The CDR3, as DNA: TGTGCCTGGAGTCGAGTTGAAGTGAGGGCTTTCTTT. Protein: CAWSRVEVRAFF.